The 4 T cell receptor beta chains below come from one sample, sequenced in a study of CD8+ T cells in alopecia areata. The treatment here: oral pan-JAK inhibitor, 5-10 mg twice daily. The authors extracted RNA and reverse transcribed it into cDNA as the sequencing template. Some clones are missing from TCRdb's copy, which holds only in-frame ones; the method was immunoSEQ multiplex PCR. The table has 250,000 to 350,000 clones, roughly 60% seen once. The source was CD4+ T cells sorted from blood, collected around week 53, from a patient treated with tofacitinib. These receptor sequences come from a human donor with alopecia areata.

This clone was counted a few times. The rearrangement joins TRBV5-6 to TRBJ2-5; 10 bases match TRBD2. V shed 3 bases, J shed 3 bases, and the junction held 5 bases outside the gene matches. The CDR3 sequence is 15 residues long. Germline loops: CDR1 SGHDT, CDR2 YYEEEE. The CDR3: CASSSGLALEETQYF. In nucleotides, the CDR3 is TGTGCCAGCAGCTCGGGACTAGCGTTGGAAGAGACCCAGTACTTC.

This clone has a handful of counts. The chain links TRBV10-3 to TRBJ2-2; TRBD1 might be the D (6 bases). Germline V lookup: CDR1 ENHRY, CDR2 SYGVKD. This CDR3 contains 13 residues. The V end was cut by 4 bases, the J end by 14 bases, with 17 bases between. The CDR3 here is CAISGKFTGQLFF. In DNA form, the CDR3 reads TGTGCCATCAGTGGAAAGTTCACAGGGCAACTGTTTTTT.

The CDR3 protein is CAWSPQGVQPQHF. The CDR3 bases are TGTGCCTGGAGCCCACAGGGGGTTCAGCCCCAGCATTTT. The chain employs TRBV30 and TRBJ1-5; 8 nucleotides align to TRBD1. J gave up 6 bases and V 3 bases, and 4 bases lay outside the gene matches. The germline gives CDR1 GTSNPN, CDR2 SVGIG (reference sequence). The CDR3 contains 13 residues.

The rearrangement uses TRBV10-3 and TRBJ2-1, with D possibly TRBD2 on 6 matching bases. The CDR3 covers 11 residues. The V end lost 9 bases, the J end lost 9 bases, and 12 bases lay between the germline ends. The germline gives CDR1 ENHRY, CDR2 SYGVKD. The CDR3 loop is CAIDEGGEQFF. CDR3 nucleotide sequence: TGTGCCATAGACGAGGGAGGTGAGCAGTTCTTC.